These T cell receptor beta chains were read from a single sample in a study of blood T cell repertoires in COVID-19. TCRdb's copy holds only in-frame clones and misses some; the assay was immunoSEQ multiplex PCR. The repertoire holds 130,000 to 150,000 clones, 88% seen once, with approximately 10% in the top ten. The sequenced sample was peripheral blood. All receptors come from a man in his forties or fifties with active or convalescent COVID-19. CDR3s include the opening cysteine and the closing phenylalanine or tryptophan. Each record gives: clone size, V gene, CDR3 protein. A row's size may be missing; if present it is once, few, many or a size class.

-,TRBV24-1,CATSDPLRGRRETQYF
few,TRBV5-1,CASSRGQTYGYTF
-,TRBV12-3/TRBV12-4,CASSSGSYNEQFF
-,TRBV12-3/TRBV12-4,CASGGVNYGYTF
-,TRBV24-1,CATSDPGTSGSSRNEQFF
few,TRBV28,CASPPGLEGRQETQYF
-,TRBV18,CASSPYSRLAGGITDTQYF
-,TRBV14,CASSRRPRDTGELFF
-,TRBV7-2,CASSLTKVGNTIYF
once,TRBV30,CAWSVHRNQPQHF
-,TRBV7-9,CASSTGTGGTDTQYF
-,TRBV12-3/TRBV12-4,CASSYRSETQYF
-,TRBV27,CASSPQTGQPQHF
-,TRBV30,CAWSGGRSNSPLHF
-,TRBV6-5,CASSSPTVSSYEQYF
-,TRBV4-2,CASSQEGRTSGPSSYNEQFF
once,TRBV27,CASSLKGISYEQYF
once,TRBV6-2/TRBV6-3,CASSRDRVGTEAFF
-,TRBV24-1,CATRTSGHLNNEQFF
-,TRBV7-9,CASSRSDVEETQYF
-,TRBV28,CASSLTQGIGGTGELFF
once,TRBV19,CASSPWTSDGEQFF
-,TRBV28,CASSLTRYRDLGQPQHF
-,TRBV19,CASSDPKEYKNIQYF
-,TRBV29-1,CSVRGLAGGEQYF
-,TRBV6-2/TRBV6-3,CASSYPRTSGRIYEQYF
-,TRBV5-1,CASSLASGLYNEQFF
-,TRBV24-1,CATSVLGVGTGELFF
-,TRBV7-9,CASRRRVGGSNTGELFF
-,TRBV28,CASSLSGSRRGAFF
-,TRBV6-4,CASSDSPVGGGRTQYF
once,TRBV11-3,CASSLGARAGGQETQYF
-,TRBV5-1,CASSSTQGGQPQHF
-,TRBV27,CASSLGGLNQPQHF
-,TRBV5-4,CASSLPDRRTGYTF
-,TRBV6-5,CASSRRRGSYEPQHF
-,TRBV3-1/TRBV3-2,CASSQGLTPTSTDTQYF
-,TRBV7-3,CASSLTGARSYNEQFF
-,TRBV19,CASKKRGSEGTDTQYF
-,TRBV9,CASSVSGYNSPLHF
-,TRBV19,CATTGRRGYEQYF
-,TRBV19,CASSIGTPGGEQYF
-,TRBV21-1,CASSNREDPYEQYF
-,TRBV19,CASTLLAGGPASYNEQFF
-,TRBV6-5,CASRNKWVGAEAFF
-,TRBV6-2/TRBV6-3,CASSRGQGAKLFF
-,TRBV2,CASSEARGRGETQYF
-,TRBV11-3,CASSADTYEQYF
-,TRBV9,CASSFRDRGWDEQFF
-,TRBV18,CASSPRPTSGSPSNEQFF
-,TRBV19,CASSNLGQGIYEQYF
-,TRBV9,CASSVSFGRKGATSGYTDTQYF
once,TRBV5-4,CASSPGLVGTDTQYF
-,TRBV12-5,CASGFPGQQLNSNQPQHF
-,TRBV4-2,CASSQAGTSGSKETQYF
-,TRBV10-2,CASSDSANYGYTF